Below are 13 T cell receptor beta chains sequenced from a single sample in a study of cytomegalovirus exposure and HLA in healthy donors. PCR primers comprised 60 Vbeta and 13 Jbeta primers. Assay used: immunoSEQ multiplex PCR; TCRdb lists only in-frame clones, some missing. Among 90,000 to 130,000 clones listed, roughly 80% were seen once. Sequencing was carried out using PBMCs. These receptors originate from a man aged 30 to 39 in good health and CMV-seropositive.

V usage is TRBV6-1 and J usage is TRBJ2-7; 7 bases fit TRBD1. J gave up 5 bases and V 5 bases, and 3 bases lay outside the gene matches. CDR3 size: 12 residues. Germline-derived CDR1 and CDR2 are MNHNS and SASEGT. The CDR3 sequence: CASSFTGDEQYV. CDR3 bases: TGTGCCAGCAGTTTCACAGGGGACGAGCAGTACGTC.

The rearrangement uses TRBV2 and TRBJ2-1; D gene ambiguous. Germline-derived CDR1 and CDR2 are SNHLY and FYNNEI. V was clipped by 4 bases and J by 4 bases, with 8 bases between them. This CDR3 is 13 amino acids long. The CDR3 loop is CASSGPRYNEQFF. For the CDR3, the DNA is TGTGCCAGCAGTGGCCCGCGATACAATGAGCAGTTCTTC.

The J gene is TRBJ1-3, the V gene TRBV5-1; TRBD1 aligns across 7 bases. From germline, CDR1 is SGHRS and CDR2 YFSETQ. Trimming took 0 bases from V and 0 from J; bases not matched to a gene: 3. The CDR3 is 16 amino acids. CDR3 nucleotide sequence: TGCGCCAGCAGCTTGGAGGGGGCCCTCTCTGGAAACACCATATATTTT. Translating it yields CASSLEGALSGNTIYF.

CDR3: CASSLLGEASGTTDTQYF. The CDR3 nucleotides are TGTGCCAGCAGCTTGTTGGGAGAGGCTAGCGGAACCACAGATACGCAGTATTTT. V usage is TRBV5-6 and J usage is TRBJ2-3; 7 bases agree with TRBD2. The CDR3 contains 18 residues. The germline V gene encodes CDR1 SGHDT and CDR2 YYEEEE. The junction had 13 bases not matched to a gene; V was cut back by 1 base and J by 2 bases.

This clone occurred a few times. V gene TRBV9 combines with J gene TRBJ2-7; TRBD2 aligns across 13 bases. Germline V gives CDR1 SGDLS, CDR2 YYNGEE. The CDR3 covers 14 residues. V dropped 4 bases and J dropped 4; count of bases not matched to a gene: 2. CDR3 nucleotide sequence: TGTGCCAGCAGCAAGACTAGCGGGGGGTACGAGCAGTACTTC. Its translation is CASSKTSGGYEQYF.

This clone has just a few counts. The rearrangement joins TRBV21-1 to TRBJ2-7; the D segment call TRBD1 is taken from the table without a DNA check. TRBV21-1 is noted as a pseudogene. This CDR3 contains 11 residues. CDR3 DNA sequence: TGTGCCAGCAGCAAAGGGGGCGAGCAGTACGTC. It yields the protein CASSKGGEQYV.

This clone was observed a few times. In nucleotides, the CDR3 is TGTGCCAGCAGTTACGCAGGTACCTACGAGCAGTACGTC. It specifies CASSYAGTYEQYV. This rearrangement joins TRBV25-1 to TRBJ2-7; no clear D. The germline V gene has CDR1 MGHDK and CDR2 SYGVNS. The CDR3 extends over 13 amino acids. V lost 5 bases and J lost 2, with 10 bases in between.

With regard to this clone: Compared with germline, one end of the junction differs, possibly owing to a read error. V usage is TRBV5-1 and J usage is TRBJ2-2, with 7 bases aligning to TRBD1. CDR1 is SGHRS, CDR2 YFSETQ, per germline. This CDR3 has 15 amino acids. CDR3 loop: CASSLGQHITGELFF. CDR3 DNA: TGCGCCAGCAGTTTGGGACAGCACATCACCGGGGAGCTGTTTTTT. Full variable domain (missing parts from reference TRBV5-1 and TRBJ2-2): KAGVTQTPRYLIKTRGQQVTLSCSPISGHRSVSWYQQTPGQGLQFLFEYFSETQRNKGNFPGRFSGRQFSNSRSEMNVSTLELGDSALYLCASSLGQHITGELFFGEGSRLTVL.

This chain connects TRBV7-6 to TRBJ2-3, with TRBD2 matching 8 bases. Losses at the gene ends were 5 bases for V and 0 bases for J; bases not matched to a gene: 1. Germline CDR1 SGHVS, CDR2 FNYEAQ. There are 14 residues in the CDR3. The CDR3 DNA follows: TGTGCCAGCAGCCGCGGGGGGAGCACAGATACGCAGTATTTT. Protein: CASSRGGSTDTQYF.

This clone was seen a few times. The J gene is TRBJ2-7, the V gene TRBV6-1, with a possible D match to TRBD1 (5 bases). V was cut by 4 bases and J by 5 bases, with 15 bases left in between. The CDR3 is 14 amino acids. Per the germline V gene, CDR1 is MNHNS and CDR2 is SASEGT. The CDR3 DNA follows: TGTGCCAGCAGTGCAACAGGCCTCTGGGACGAGCAGTACTTC. Amino acid sequence: CASSATGLWDEQYF.

V is TRBV5-1 and J is TRBJ1-1; no firm D call. Deletions cut 2 bases from V and 5 bases from J, with 13 bases between. The germline gives CDR1 SGHRS, CDR2 YFSETQ. The CDR3 is 14 amino acids. This chain's CDR3 is CASSFGGEVTEAFF. CDR3 sequence (DNA): TGCGCCAGCAGCTTTGGCGGGGAAGTGACTGAAGCTTTCTTT.

The chain combines TRBV5-1 with TRBJ2-1; TRBD1 aligns across 8 bases. The germline V gene has CDR1 SGHRS and CDR2 YFSETQ. The CDR3 consists of 15 residues. The V and J ends lost 2 bases and 2 bases, in that order; junction bases with no gene match: 3. CDR3 residues: CASSLSDRAYNEQFF. The CDR3 DNA follows: TGCGCCAGCAGCTTATCGGACAGGGCCTACAATGAGCAGTTCTTC.

This clone was counted between two and nine times. The chain has TRBV19 and TRBJ1-2, with 10 bases that match TRBD1. V gave up 5 bases and J gave up 6 bases; unmatched junction bases: 6. CDR3 length: 14 residues. Germline CDR1 is LNHDA and CDR2 is SQIVND (reference sequence). The DNA of the CDR3 is TGTGCCAGTAGTGGGACAGGGGTAGTCAATGGCTACACCTTC. Translating it yields CASSGTGVVNGYTF.